Following are 14 T cell receptor beta chains from one sample sequenced in a study of shared clonotypes between healthy human individuals (dated by TCRdb to about 2020). Library prep was done by the immunoSEQ multiplex PCR assay. TCRdb took this table from immuneACCESS and kept in-frame rearrangements with V and J called. Such tables lack part of the clones; where checked against another copy, unresolved V genes explain under half of the gap, and the rest is unexplained. This sample is represented by about 300,000 clones; roughly 70% of them were singletons. The ten largest clonotypes hold approximately 10% of the sample. Source material: memory CD4+ T cells sorted from blood. In light of the paper, this sample's cell subset or site label describes: CD45RA-negative fraction. Source of these receptors: a man in his thirties or forties in good health.

This sequence joins TRBV6-6 and TRBJ2-7; 12 positions match TRBD1. CDR1 and CDR2 (germline): MNHNY, SVGAGI (reference sequence). The CDR3 contains 16 residues. The J segment lost 2 bases and the V segment lost 2 bases, leaving 4 bases of the junction unmatched. The CDR3 here is CASSYHRDRGPYEQYF. The CDR3 DNA is TGTGCCAGCAGTTACCACCGGGACAGGGGGCCCTACGAGCAGTACTTC.

This sequence joins TRBV28 and TRBJ1-5; 12 bases match TRBD1. V lost 2 bases, J lost 4 bases, and 3 bases stayed unmatched. The germline gives CDR1 MDHEN, CDR2 SYDVKM. This CDR3 has 16 residues. Here the CDR3 DNA reads TGTGCCAGCAGTTTAGGGACAGGGGGCGGAAATCAGCCCCAGCATTTT. Its translation is CASSLGTGGGNQPQHF.

This clone was counted between two and nine times. This chain links TRBV15 with TRBJ1-1; no firm D call. With 2 bases removed from V and 0 bases from J, the gap between germline ends came to 10 bases. Per germline, CDR1 LNHNV and CDR2 YYDKDF (reference sequence). CDR3 length equals 15 residues. CDR3 residues: CATSRLGSVNTEAFF. DNA for the CDR3: TGTGCCACCAGCAGATTGGGGTCGGTGAACACTGAAGCTTTCTTT. Full variable domain (missing parts from reference TRBV15 and TRBJ1-1): DAMVIQNPRYQVTQFGKPVTLSCSQTLNHNVMYWYQQKSSQAPKLLFHYYDKDFNNEADTPDNFQSRRPNTSFCFLDIRSPGLGDTAMYLCATSRLGSVNTEAFFGQGTRLTVV.

This chain uses TRBV7-6 with TRBJ1-4, with unresolved D. The CDR3 extends over 14 amino acids. V was trimmed by 5 bases and J by 8 bases, leaving 15 bases between them. The germline gives CDR1 SGHVS, CDR2 FNYEAQ. CDR3 region: CASSLNSGIEKLFF. CDR3 bases: TGTGCCAGCAGCCTTAACTCAGGAATCGAAAAACTGTTTTTT.

Regarding this clone: Other DNA sequences from this sample encode an identical CDR3 as well. This rearrangement joins TRBV7-2 to TRBJ2-1; D unresolved. This CDR3 has 13 amino acids. CDR1 and CDR2 (germline): SGHTA, FQGNSA. V lost 3 bases, J lost 1 base, and 4 bases lay in between. The DNA of the CDR3 is TGTGCCAGCAGCTTGGGATCCTACAATGAGCAGTTCTTC. It yields the protein CASSLGSYNEQFF.

CDR3 residues: CASTSARTSRETQYF. Written as DNA, the CDR3 is TGTGCCAGCACCTCCGCTCGGACTAGTAGGGAGACCCAGTACTTC. The V call is TRBV28, the J call TRBJ2-5; 7 bases are shared with TRBD2. In germline, CDR1 is MDHEN, CDR2 SYDVKM. This CDR3 is built from 15 residues. V dropped 7 bases and J dropped 5; count of bases not matched to a gene: 13.

The table lists this clone with a count of one. In the same sample, other DNA sequences code for this CDR3. The chain employs TRBV6-6 and TRBJ1-1; D remains unclear. Germline CDR1 MNHNY, CDR2 SVGAGI (reference sequence). With 0 bases removed from V and 1 base from J, the gap between germline ends came to 9 bases. CDR3 length: 15 amino acids. CDR3 loop: CASSYSSHGNTEAFF. The CDR3 DNA reads as TGTGCCAGCAGTTACTCGTCACACGGGAACACTGAAGCTTTCTTT.

In the case of this clone: Distinct nucleotide sequences in the sample also encode this CDR3. CDR3 in DNA: TGTGCCAGCAGCTTAGGGACCGGGCCCTACAATGAGCAGTTCTTC. Residues: CASSLGTGPYNEQFF. The J gene is TRBJ2-1, the V gene TRBV7-2; no reliable D call. This CDR3 region has 15 residues. The germline gives CDR1 SGHTA, CDR2 FQGNSA. The V end lost 1 base, the J end lost 2 bases, and 9 bases lay between the germline ends. The complete variable domain, with remaining parts taken from reference TRBV7-2 and TRBJ2-1, reads GAGVSQSPSNKVTEKGKDVELRCDPISGHTALYWYRQSLGQGLEFLIYFQGNSAPDKSGLPSDRFSAERTGGSVSTLTIQRTQQEDSAVYLCASSLGTGPYNEQFFGPGTRLTVL.

This chain connects TRBV10-3 to TRBJ2-4; TRBD2 might be the D (5 bases). Germline V CDR1 and CDR2: ENHRY, SYGVKD. Trimming cost V 7 bases and J 11 bases, with 9 bases left between them. CDR3 length: 10 residues. The CDR3 sequence is CAITLLVQYF. The DNA of the CDR3 is TGTGCCATCACCCTACTAGTTCAGTACTTC.

This clone was counted only a few times. The chain couples TRBV5-1 to TRBJ2-1, with D possibly matching TRBD2 (5 bases). CDR1 SGHRS and CDR2 YFSETQ come from the germline V gene. Trimming removed 3 bases from V and 4 bases from J, with 8 bases in between. This CDR3 contains 13 residues. CDR3 region: CASSSDFYNEQFF. DNA for the CDR3: TGCGCCAGCAGCTCGGACTTTTACAATGAGCAGTTCTTC.

The genes are TRBV14 and TRBJ2-3; D perhaps matches TRBD1 (6 bases). The germline CDR1 and CDR2 sequences are SGHDN and FVKESK. The CDR3 extends over 12 amino acids. V was cut by 4 bases and J by 11 bases, with 13 bases left in between. The CDR3 nucleotides read TGTGCCAGCAGCCGGAACAGGGTCATGCAGTATTTT. This sequence encodes CASSRNRVMQYF.

This clone has a single count. The CDR3 sequence is CAIRQGGNEQFF. The CDR3 coding sequence is TGTGCCATACGACAGGGGGGTAATGAGCAGTTCTTC. The chain has TRBV10-3 and TRBJ2-1; 9 bases agree with TRBD1. Germline V gene data show CDR1 as ENHRY and CDR2 as SYGVKD. With 9 bases clipped from V and 7 bases from J, the junction kept 4 bases outside the gene matches. CDR3 length: 12 residues.

This clone was seen a single time. The V call is TRBV7-3, the J call TRBJ1-5; the D is unclear. The CDR3 is 13 amino acids. The germline CDR1 and CDR2 sequences are SGHTA and FQGTGA. V was shortened by 2 bases and J by 3 bases, with 5 bases between the two germline ends. This chain's CDR3 is CASSLSYNQPQHF. The CDR3 DNA follows: TGTGCCAGCAGCTTATCCTACAATCAGCCCCAGCATTTT.

The J gene is TRBJ2-7, the V gene TRBV30; possible D gene TRBD1, 6 bases. V shed 3 bases and J shed 3 bases, with 12 bases lying between them. The CDR3 extends over 13 amino acids. Germline V gene sequence: CDR1 GTSNPN, CDR2 SVGIG (reference sequence). CDR3 sequence reads: CAWRSTGIYEQYF. The CDR3 nucleotides read TGTGCCTGGAGGTCTACAGGGATCTACGAGCAGTACTTC.